Sequencing of this T cell receptor (beta chain) was carried out in a study of blood T cell repertoires in COVID-19. Participants reported their clinical history, and cohort assignment relied on those reports. This table comes from immunoSEQ multiplex PCR, and its TCRdb copy is limited to in-frame clones, with some not included. The sample includes around 140,000 clones, roughly 80% of them seen just once. Germline V gene sequence: CDR1 LNHDA, CDR2 SQIVND (reference sequence). The CDR3 runs to 14 residues. V lost 6 bases to trimming and J lost 0 bases, with 8 bases between them. This TCR was recovered from a man between 35 and 55 years old with acute COVID-19. Sequenced: PBMCs or T cells enriched from blood (not recorded which). This sequence joins TRBV19 and TRBJ1-4, with a possible D match to TRBD1 (5 bases). This CDR3 reads CASRIQATNEKLFF. Written as DNA, the CDR3 is TGTGCCAGTAGGATACAGGCAACTAATGAAAAACTGTTTTTT.